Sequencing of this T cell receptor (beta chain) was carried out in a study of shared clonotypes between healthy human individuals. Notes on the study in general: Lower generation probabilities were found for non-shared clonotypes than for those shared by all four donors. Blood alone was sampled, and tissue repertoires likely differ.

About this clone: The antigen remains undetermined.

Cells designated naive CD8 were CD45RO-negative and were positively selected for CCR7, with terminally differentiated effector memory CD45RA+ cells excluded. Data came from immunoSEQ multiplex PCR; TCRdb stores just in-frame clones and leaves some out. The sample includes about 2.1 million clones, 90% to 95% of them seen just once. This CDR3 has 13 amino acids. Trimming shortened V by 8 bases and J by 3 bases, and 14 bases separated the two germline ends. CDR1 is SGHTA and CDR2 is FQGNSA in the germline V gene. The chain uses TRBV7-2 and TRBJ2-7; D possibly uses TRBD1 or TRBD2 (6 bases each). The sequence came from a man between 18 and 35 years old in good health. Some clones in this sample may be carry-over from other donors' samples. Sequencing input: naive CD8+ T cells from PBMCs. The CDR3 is CASGGRVSYEQYF. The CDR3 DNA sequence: TGTGCCAGCGGGGGGCGGGTGAGCTACGAGCAGTACTTC.